Reported below is one TCR beta chain. Its antigen is unidentified. V was trimmed by 6 bases and J by 7 bases, leaving 19 bases between them. CDR1 and CDR2 (germline): SNHLY, FYNNEI. This CDR3 has 15 residues. Clones were read by immunoSEQ multiplex PCR, and TCRdb kept only the in-frame ones, dropping some. In the table there are some 2,100,000 clones, 90% to 97% of which are singletons. The data were obtained in a study of shared clonotypes between healthy human individuals. The study's findings and limits: Naive subsets typically showed greater estimated richness than memory subsets.

This TCR was recovered from a man between 18 and 35 years old in good health. The V call is TRBV2, the J call TRBJ2-1; a weak D match, TRBD2 (6 bases). Material for sequencing was naive CD4+ T cells sorted from blood. Specified subset: CD45RA+ positively selected. CDR3 amino acids: CASRVGTPLKNEQFF. For the CDR3, the DNA is TGTGCCAGCAGGGTTGGGACTCCGTTGAAGAATGAGCAGTTCTTC. Full variable domain (missing parts from reference TRBV2 and TRBJ2-1): EPEVTQTPSHQVTQMGQEVILRCVPISNHLYFYWYRQILGQKVEFLVSFYNNEISEKSEIFDDQFSVERPDGSNFTLKIRSTKLEDSAMYFCASRVGTPLKNEQFFGPGTRLTVL.